The 25 T cell receptor beta chains listed next were all sequenced from one sample in a study of cytomegalovirus exposure and HLA in healthy donors. The PCR made use of 60 Vbeta and 13 Jbeta primers. Data came from immunoSEQ multiplex PCR; TCRdb stores just in-frame clones and leaves some out. The table has 90,000 to 100,000 clones, about 80% seen once. Sequencing used PBMCs. The receptor source for this set is a man aged 40-55 years in good health and CMV-seronegative.

CDR3 bases: TGTGCCATCAGTGGGGGGACTAGCTCGGTGCGCGAGCAGTACTTC. It encodes CAISGGTSSVREQYF. The rearrangement joins TRBV10-3 to TRBJ2-7, with 9 bases aligning to TRBD2. This CDR3 has 15 residues. CDR1 ENHRY and CDR2 SYGVKD come from the germline V gene. V shed 4 bases and J 6 bases; nucleotides not matched to a gene: 10.

The rearrangement uses TRBV6-5 and TRBJ2-5; 11 bases line up with TRBD1. Germline lookup yields CDR1 MNHEY and CDR2 SVGAGI. Trimming cost V 4 bases and J 5 bases; bases outside gene matches: 6. This CDR3 region has 15 residues. The CDR3 DNA follows: TGTGCCAGCAGTTTGGGACAGGGGGGTTTGGAGACCCAGTACTTC. It codes for CASSLGQGGLETQYF.

This chain links TRBV5-4 with TRBJ2-1; D is possibly TRBD1 (5 bases). V dropped 4 bases and J dropped 8 bases, with 19 bases sitting between them. This CDR3 is 15 amino acids long. Germline V gene sequence: CDR1 SGHNT, CDR2 YYREEE (reference sequence). This CDR3 is CASSPDSNRPDEQFF. The CDR3 DNA follows: TGTGCCAGCAGCCCTGACAGTAATCGCCCAGATGAGCAGTTCTTC.

Of note for this clone: The same CDR3 also results from other DNA sequences found in this sample. The chain is built from TRBV30 and TRBJ1-2; D uncertain. Trimming stripped 5 bases from V and 3 bases from J, with 10 bases between. The CDR3 length is 12 residues. Germline CDR1 GTSNPN, CDR2 SVGIG (reference sequence). CDR3 sequence (DNA): TGTGCCTGGGGAAGGAGCGACTATGGCTACACCTTC. It is translated as CAWGRSDYGYTF.

This clone showed up just a few times. The CDR3 reads CAWKRADRDDQPQHF. DNA of the CDR3: TGTGCCTGGAAGAGGGCCGACAGGGACGATCAGCCCCAGCATTTT. The chain is built from TRBV30 and TRBJ1-5; 7 positions match TRBD1. This CDR3 is built from 15 residues. With 4 bases clipped from V and 5 bases from J, the junction kept 11 bases outside the gene matches. Germline CDR1 is GTSNPN and CDR2 is SVGIG (reference sequence).

V gene TRBV14 combines with J gene TRBJ2-6; no reliable D call. This CDR3 has 13 residues. V lost 4 bases to trimming and J lost 2 bases, with 3 bases between them. Germline values: CDR1 SGHDN, CDR2 FVKESK. The chain's CDR3 is CASSLTGANVLTF. In DNA, the CDR3 is TGTGCCAGCAGCCTCACTGGGGCCAACGTCCTGACTTTC.

The chain combines TRBV27 with TRBJ2-7; possibly TRBD1 for D (6 bases). V was shortened by 5 bases and J by 3 bases, with 20 bases between the two germline ends. Germline CDR1 MNHEY, CDR2 SMNVEV (reference sequence). This CDR3 has 16 residues. The CDR3 loop is CASSPLGHRRYYEQYF. In DNA form, the CDR3 reads TGTGCCAGCAGTCCATTGGGACACCGACGTTACTACGAGCAGTACTTC.

This clone was counted once. V and J are TRBV20-1 and TRBJ1-4; weak D call: TRBD1 (5 bases). Germline-derived CDR1 and CDR2 are DFQATT and SNEGSKA (reference sequence). V was trimmed by 6 bases and J by 13 bases, leaving 15 bases between them. The CDR3 sequence is 11 residues long. CDR3 coding DNA: TGCAGTGCCCCGGAGGGGAAAAGACTGTTTTTT. Translating it yields CSAPEGKRLFF.

The chain recombines TRBV28 with TRBJ2-3; 12 bases match TRBD2. This CDR3 has 15 residues. V was pared by 6 bases and J by 4 bases, with 5 bases of the junction left unmatched. The germline V gene encodes CDR1 MDHEN and CDR2 SYDVKM. The CDR3 DNA follows: TGTGCCAGCAGACACTGGACTAGCGGGGCAGATACGCAGTATTTT. It is translated as CASRHWTSGADTQYF. The full variable domain, in which reference TRBV28 and TRBJ2-3 provide the parts outside the CDR3, is DVKVTQSSRYLVKRTGEKVFLECVQDMDHENMFWYRQDPGLGLRLIYFSYDVKMKEKGDIPEGYSVSREKKERFSLILESASTNQTSMYLCASRHWTSGADTQYFGPGTRLTVL.

This clone was picked up a small number of times. The junction shows a germline mismatch at one end, possibly a read error. The V and J genes are TRBV5-4 and TRBJ2-2, with a possible D match to TRBD2 (5 bases). The CDR3 length is 18 residues. The germline V gene encodes CDR1 SGHNT and CDR2 YYREEE (reference sequence). The CDR3 DNA sequence: TGCGCCAGCAGCCAAGATCTACTAGGGCCGACGAACACCGGGGAGCTGTTTTTT. This codes for CASSQDLLGPTNTGELFF.

The CDR3 DNA is TGCGCCAGCAGCTTGGATCAGATCTACGAGCAGTACTTC. As protein: CASSLDQIYEQYF. J is TRBJ2-7 and V is TRBV5-1; D gene ambiguous. Deletions cut 0 bases from V and 3 bases from J, with 7 bases between. The CDR3 spans 13 residues. Germline CDR1 reads SGHRS; CDR2 reads YFSETQ.

The V call is TRBV19, the J call TRBJ1-2; no clear D. This CDR3 is 15 amino acids long. V shed 6 bases and J shed 0 bases, with 14 bases lying between them. Germline CDR1 is LNHDA and CDR2 is SQIVND (reference sequence). CDR3 bases: TGTGCCAGTAGGGCAGGAAGTACCTCTAACTATGGCTACACCTTC. It translates to CASRAGSTSNYGYTF.

This clone was counted a single time. The CDR3 DNA reads as TGTGCCAGCAGAGGGGACAGGGGATTCACTGAAGCTTTCTTT. This codes for CASRGDRGFTEAFF. This chain links TRBV6-6 with TRBJ1-1; 10 positions agree with TRBD1. The V gene end was trimmed by 6 bases and the J gene end by 4 bases; junction bases not matched to a gene: 5. Looked up from germline, CDR1 is MNHNY and CDR2 is SVGAGI (reference sequence). CDR3 length: 14 amino acids.

This sequence joins TRBV7-2 and TRBJ2-1; 10 nucleotides align to TRBD2. V shed 5 bases, J shed 8 bases, and the junction held 6 bases outside the gene matches. The CDR3 is 14 amino acids. From germline, CDR1 is SGHTA and CDR2 FQGNSA. The CDR3 bases are TGTGCCAGCAGCGCTAGCGGGAGTAACGATGAGCAGTTCTTC. Translation gives CASSASGSNDEQFF.

The chain couples TRBV4-3 to TRBJ1-4; 7 bases are shared with TRBD1. J gave up 4 bases and V 0 bases, and 8 bases lay outside the gene matches. The CDR3 totals 17 residues. Germline CDR1 is LGHNA and CDR2 is YSLEER. The CDR3 spells CASSQDVRGQLNEKLFF. The CDR3 nucleotides read TGCGCCAGCAGCCAAGATGTCCGGGGACAGCTTAATGAAAAACTGTTTTTT.

CDR3 protein: CASSGQGGSYEQYF. The CDR3 DNA is TGTGCCAGCAGCGGACAGGGTGGGTCCTACGAGCAGTACTTC. The chain links TRBV6-5 to TRBJ2-7; 8 bases are a match to TRBD1. The trim removed 6 bases at V and 1 base at J, leaving 5 bases unmatched. This CDR3 has 14 amino acids. Germline V lookup: CDR1 MNHEY, CDR2 SVGAGI.

Comments on this clone: At one end, the junction sequence differs from germline, possibly due to a read error. The CDR3 sequence: CASSLGPGHAQGILF. CDR3 DNA sequence: TGTGCCAGCAGCTTAGGTCCGGGACATGCGCAGGGGATCCTTTTT. The chain joins TRBV7-9 to TRBJ1-5; D may be TRBD1 (6 bases). The CDR3 totals 15 residues. Germline CDR1 is SEHNR and CDR2 is FQNEAQ (reference sequence).

Note on this clone: Its ends do not fully match the called genes, so a read error is possible. V gene TRBV4-2 combines with J gene TRBJ2-5; 12 bases line up with TRBD2. This CDR3 contains 19 residues. CDR1 and CDR2 from the germline V gene are LGHNA and YNFKEQ. The CDR3 DNA follows: TGTGCTAGCAGCCAAGATCAGCTAGCGGGGGGGCCGCGGCAAGAGACCCAGTACTTC. Amino acid sequence: CASSQDQLAGGPRQETQYF.

This chain joins TRBV14 and TRBJ2-5; perhaps TRBD2 as D (6 bases). Germline V gene lookup returns CDR1 SGHDN and CDR2 FVKESK. There are 15 residues in the CDR3. V was cut by 1 base and J by 3 bases, with 12 bases left in between. This chain's CDR3 is CASSQVGTRKETQYF. CDR3 DNA: TGTGCCAGCAGCCAAGTAGGGACTCGAAAAGAGACCCAGTACTTC.

CDR3 sequence: CASSLTGTGGLDYGYTF. The CDR3 coding sequence is TGTGCCAGCTCCCTGACCGGGACAGGGGGCTTAGACTATGGCTACACCTTC. The V call is TRBV18, the J call TRBJ1-2; 12 bases are shared with TRBD1. Germline V lookup: CDR1 KGHSH, CDR2 LQKENI. This CDR3 spans 17 amino acids. The junction had 11 bases not matched to a gene; V was cut back by 6 bases and J by 3 bases.

The chain couples TRBV5-1 to TRBJ2-2; 11 nucleotides line up with TRBD2. The CDR3 has 16 amino acids. With 2 bases clipped from V and 1 base from J, the junction kept 1 base outside the gene matches. CDR1 is SGHRS and CDR2 is YFSETQ in the germline V gene. The CDR3 DNA reads TGCGCCAGCAGCTTAGGACTAGCGGGGAACACCGGGGAGCTGTTTTTT. This translates into CASSLGLAGNTGELFF.

The V and J genes are TRBV28 and TRBJ1-5, with 7 bases matching TRBD1. The CDR3 covers 15 residues. Germline V gene sequence: CDR1 MDHEN, CDR2 SYDVKM. V was clipped by 4 bases and J by 5 bases; unmatched bases: 8. CDR3 region: CASSWTGRSHQPQHF. For the CDR3, the DNA is TGTGCCAGCAGTTGGACAGGTAGATCCCATCAGCCCCAGCATTTT.

The chain is built from TRBV9 and TRBJ2-3; 7 bases match TRBD1. Trimming took 3 bases from V and 2 from J; bases not matched to a gene: 9. The CDR3 sequence is 16 residues long. Germline values: CDR1 SGDLS, CDR2 YYNGEE. The CDR3 DNA sequence: TGTGCCAGCAGCGCACCCCGGGACAGAATCACAGATACGCAGTATTTT. Residues: CASSAPRDRITDTQYF.

The V gene is TRBV15, the J gene TRBJ2-7; TRBD2 matches at 10 bases. The CDR3 has 15 amino acids. The germline gives CDR1 LNHNV, CDR2 YYDKDF (reference sequence). The trim removed 1 base at V and 7 bases at J, leaving 7 bases unmatched. Here the CDR3 reads CATSRAPSGGKEQYF. CDR3 DNA sequence: TGTGCCACCAGCAGAGCCCCTAGCGGGGGCAAAGAGCAGTACTTC.

This chain's CDR3 is CASSGGTAGANVLTF. The CDR3 bases are TGTGCCAGCAGTGGAGGGACGGCTGGGGCCAACGTCCTGACTTTC. The rearrangement joins TRBV28 to TRBJ2-6, with D possibly matching TRBD2 (6 bases). With 5 bases removed from V and 2 bases from J, the gap between germline ends came to 10 bases. Per the germline V gene, CDR1 is MDHEN and CDR2 is SYDVKM. This CDR3 spans 15 amino acids.